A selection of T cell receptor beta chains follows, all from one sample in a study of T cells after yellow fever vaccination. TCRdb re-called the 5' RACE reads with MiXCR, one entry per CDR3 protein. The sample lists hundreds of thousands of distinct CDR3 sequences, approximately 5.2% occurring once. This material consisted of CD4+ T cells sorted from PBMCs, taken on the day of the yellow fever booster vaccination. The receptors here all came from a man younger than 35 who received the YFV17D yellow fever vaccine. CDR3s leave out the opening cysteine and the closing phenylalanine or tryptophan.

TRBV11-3,ASSLGPPTSGVNEQF
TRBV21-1,ASSTTRGGAPGELF
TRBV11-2,ASSSATDRGNYGYT
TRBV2,ASTLTGSSGGYT
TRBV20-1,SATEGGSNQPQH
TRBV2,ASRDSYEQY
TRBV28,ASSSPTGELF
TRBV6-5,ASSGLDNIQY
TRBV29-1,SATWFGADTQY
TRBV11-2,ASSSTGSGETQY
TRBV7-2,ASSSGAGASTYTQY
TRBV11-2,ASSLSPGIAGANVLT
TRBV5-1,ASSLARGAGGHNWIGNEQF
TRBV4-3,ASSQAGDTDTQY
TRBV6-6,ASSYSTGGLGTEAF
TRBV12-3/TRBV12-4,ASSLTVHPGTEAF
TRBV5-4,AAHPGGSLSYEQY
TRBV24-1,ATGSRRNEQF
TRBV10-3,AIGGTERPGELF
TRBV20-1,SASRAQNTGELF
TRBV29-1,SARGGGNSPLH
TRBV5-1,ASSPSYTDTQY
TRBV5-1,ASRTGQETQY
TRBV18,ASSPPGREAF
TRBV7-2,ASSLSWGYEQF
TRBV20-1,SARRHEQF
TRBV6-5,ASRTDRDYGYT
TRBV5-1,ASTPSENTGELF
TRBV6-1,ASSEAGPREKLF
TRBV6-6,ASTAGNTEAF
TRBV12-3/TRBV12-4,ASSLWGGTQETQY
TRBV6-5,ASRSQAASYNEQF
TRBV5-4,ASSLVANEQF
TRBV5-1,ASSFILGGWTDTQY
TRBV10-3,AISRGAYTDTQY
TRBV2,ASQKSLAGRQY
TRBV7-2,ASSNRHAWETQY
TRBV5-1,ATSGTGNTGELF
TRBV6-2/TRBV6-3,ASSSQDSEQF
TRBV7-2,ASSRWGTMNTEAF
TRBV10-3,AISRFSSGGTRNNEQF
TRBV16,ASSQGSRYNEQF
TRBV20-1,SAFRGGANVLT
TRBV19,AISPPGTVRETQY
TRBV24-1,ATSDHDRGSYNEQF
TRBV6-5,ASSYSRGGETEAF
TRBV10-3,AISGSGGPFTDTQY
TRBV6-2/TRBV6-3,ASSPPGTYADSLL
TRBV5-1,ASSLDSLNTEAF
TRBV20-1,SADLFGPRGNQPQH
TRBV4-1,ASSQAPIGGRSYEQY
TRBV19,ASITSGAGELF
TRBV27,ASSLGAVGNTEAF
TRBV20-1,SASRRPQETQY
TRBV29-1,SVEVLRNTEAF